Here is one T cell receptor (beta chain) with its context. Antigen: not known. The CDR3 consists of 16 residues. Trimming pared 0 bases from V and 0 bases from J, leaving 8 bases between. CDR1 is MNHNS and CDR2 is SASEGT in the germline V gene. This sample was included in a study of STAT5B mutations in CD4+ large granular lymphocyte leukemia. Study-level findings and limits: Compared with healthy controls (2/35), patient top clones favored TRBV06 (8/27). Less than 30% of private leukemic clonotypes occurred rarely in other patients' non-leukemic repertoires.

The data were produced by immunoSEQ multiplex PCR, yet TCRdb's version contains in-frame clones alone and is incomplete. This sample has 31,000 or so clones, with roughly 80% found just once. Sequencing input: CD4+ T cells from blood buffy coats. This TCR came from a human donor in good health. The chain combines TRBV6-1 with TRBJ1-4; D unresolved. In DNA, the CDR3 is TGTGCCAGCAGTGAAGCGGGCAGAACAACTAATGAAAAACTGTTTTTT. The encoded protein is CASSEAGRTTNEKLFF.